Each of the 28 T cell receptor beta chains below was sequenced from the same sample in a study of blood T cells in healthy people across ages. A sample-barcoded 5' primer and a J-beta primer mix were used in a second PCR of roughly 7 to 11 cycles. TCRdb itself ran the 5' RACE reads through MiXCR, one entry per CDR3 protein. Of fewer than 1.5 million distinct CDR3 sequences in the sample, roughly 40% were seen once. Sequencing input: blood. The receptors originated from a woman under 30 in good health.

This clonotype was picked up many times. The chain is built from TRBV5-1 and TRBJ2-5; D uncertain. The CDR3 is 12 residues long. Per the germline V gene, CDR1 is SGHRS and CDR2 is YFSETQ. Trimming took 4 bases from V and 3 from J, leaving 7 bases between them. The CDR3 nucleotides are TGCGCCAGCAGCGCGAATGAAGAGACCCAGTACTTC. Its translation is CASSANEETQYF.

The rearrangement joins TRBV5-6 to TRBJ1-1; unclear D gene. The CDR3 contains 15 residues. The germline V gene encodes CDR1 SGHDT and CDR2 YYEEEE. The V gene lost 6 bases and the J gene lost 3 bases, with 18 bases spanning the gap. The CDR3 DNA reads as TGTGCCAGCACCGCTACACGGGTAAGCGACACTGAAGCTTTCTTT. It translates to CASTATRVSDTEAFF.

A few counts support this clonotype. This chain links TRBV9 with TRBJ1-2; D is perhaps TRBD1 (6 bases). Trimming shortened V by 4 bases and J by 3 bases, and 10 bases separated the two germline ends. CDR1 SGDLS and CDR2 YYNGEE come from the germline V gene. The CDR3 totals 13 residues. CDR3 sequence (DNA): TGTGCCAGCAGCCCAGAGGGGGACTATGGCTACACCTTC. This translates into CASSPEGDYGYTF.

This clonotype was observed at least ten times. The chain couples TRBV4-1 to TRBJ2-2; TRBD1 or TRBD2 may be the D gene (5 bases each). The V gene's germline CDR1 is MGHRA and CDR2 YSYEKL. Trimming left V 4 bases short and J 5 bases short, with 14 bases between. This CDR3 contains 15 residues. Written as DNA, the CDR3 is TGCGCCAGCAGCCGAACCGGGACGGATACCGGGGAGCTGTTTTTT. Protein sequence: CASSRTGTDTGELFF.

The rearrangement links TRBV7-3 to TRBJ1-6; D is possibly TRBD1 (5 bases). The ends were cut back, 2 bases at V and 6 bases at J, with 11 bases in the middle. CDR3 length: 15 residues. Germline loops: CDR1 SGHTA, CDR2 FQGTGA. Here the CDR3 reads CASSLGRRGNSPLHF. CDR3 sequence (DNA): TGTGCCAGCAGCTTAGGGCGAAGGGGTAATTCACCCCTCCACTTT.

J is TRBJ1-2 and V is TRBV6-5; perhaps TRBD1 as D (6 bases). CDR3 length: 12 residues. The V gene's germline CDR1 is MNHEY and CDR2 SVGAGI. Trimming removed 10 bases from V and 8 bases from J, with 17 bases in between. The CDR3 DNA follows: TGTGCCACGACCCAGGGGAGCGGCGGCTACACCTTC. As protein: CATTQGSGGYTF.

This chain links TRBV21-1 with TRBJ1-4; the D segment call TRBD1 is taken from the table without a DNA check. TRBV21-1 is a documented pseudogene. CDR3 length: 18 amino acids. The CDR3 DNA follows: TGTGCCAGCAGCGCTGGGACGAAGGTGGATTCAACTAATGAAAAACTGTTTTTT. It specifies CASSAGTKVDSTNEKLFF.

This clonotype occurred a few times. The rearrangement uses TRBV2 and TRBJ2-3; the match to TRBD2 covers 10 bases. This CDR3 has 16 residues. CDR1 is SNHLY, CDR2 FYNNEI, per germline. Trimming removed 5 bases from V and 3 bases from J; junction bases left unmatched: 8. CDR3 in DNA: TGTGCCAGCAGTACCCCCGGGACTAGCGCGACAGATACGCAGTATTTT. Translating gives CASSTPGTSATDTQYF. Combining the CDR3 with reference TRBV2 and TRBJ2-3 gives the whole variable domain EPEVTQTPSHQVTQMGQEVILRCVPISNHLYFYWYRQILGQKVEFLVSFYNNEISEKSEIFDDQFSVERPDGSNFTLKIRSTKLEDSAMYFCASSTPGTSATDTQYFGPGTRLTVL.

This chain connects TRBV15 to TRBJ2-2; 8 nucleotides line up with TRBD1. The germline V gene has CDR1 LNHNV and CDR2 YYDKDF (reference sequence). Unmatched junction bases numbered 2, after V lost 6 bases and J lost 2 bases. The CDR3 has 14 residues. CDR3 bases: TGTGCCACCAGTTCAGGGGGCAACACCGGGGAGCTGTTTTTT. This gives the protein CATSSGGNTGELFF.

For the CDR3, the DNA is TGTGCTAGTGGTTTGCCGCGGAAGGGGGAGCAGTTCTTC. This codes for CASGLPRKGEQFF. The chain joins TRBV12-5 to TRBJ2-1; weak D call: TRBD1 (5 bases). Germline-derived CDR1 and CDR2 are LGHNT and FRNRAP. CDR3 length: 13 amino acids. V was cut by 2 bases and J by 10 bases, with 12 bases left in between.

As for this clonotype: Given a much more abundant clone one base away, this may be a read error. This chain uses TRBV14 with TRBJ2-7; D remains ambiguous. V lost 4 bases to trimming and J lost 7 bases, with 8 bases between them. CDR1 and CDR2 (germline): SGHDN, FVKESK. The CDR3 totals 11 residues. CDR3 in DNA: TGTGCCAGCAGCCGCTGGAATGAGCAGTACTTC. It codes for CASSRWNEQYF.

This chain links TRBV2 with TRBJ2-5; 11 bases line up with TRBD2. J gave up 2 bases and V 5 bases, and 7 bases lay outside the gene matches. The CDR3 spans 16 residues. The germline CDR1 and CDR2 sequences are SNHLY and FYNNEI. The CDR3 is CASSPRSGGVQETQYF. In DNA form, the CDR3 reads TGTGCCAGCAGTCCCCGTAGCGGGGGGGTACAAGAGACCCAGTACTTC.

The gene calls are TRBV6-5 and TRBJ1-1, with TRBD1 as a possible D gene (6 bases). Germline V gene lookup returns CDR1 MNHEY and CDR2 SVGAGI. V lost 0 bases to trimming and J lost 0 bases, with 14 bases between them. This CDR3 region has 17 residues. The CDR3 coding sequence is TGTGCCAGCAGTTACTCCGCAGGGGTAGCGGTGAACACTGAAGCTTTCTTT. It codes for CASSYSAGVAVNTEAFF.

The gene calls are TRBV7-9 and TRBJ1-5; D is unresolved. Trimming took off 4 bases at V and 6 bases at J, with 10 bases between the two ends. The CDR3 consists of 13 residues. Per the germline V gene, CDR1 is SEHNR and CDR2 is FQNEAQ (reference sequence). The CDR3 coding sequence is TGTGCCAGCAGCTCTCAGGTGGGTCAGCCCCAGCATTTT. This codes for CASSSQVGQPQHF.

Notes on this clonotype: Its ends do not fully match the called genes, so a read error is possible. The chain is built from TRBV7-9 and TRBJ2-5, with TRBD2 as a possible D gene (6 bases). Germline CDR1 and CDR2: SEHNR and FQNEAQ (reference sequence). This CDR3 has 14 amino acids. The CDR3 nucleotides are TGTGCCGGCAGCCCGGAGGGAGGCGAAGAGACCCAGTACTTC. Translated, it gives CAGSPEGGEETQYF.

The chain carries TRBV20-1 and TRBJ2-5, with 11 bases matching TRBD2. Germline CDR1 DFQATT, CDR2 SNEGSKA (reference sequence). The trim removed 1 base at V and 4 bases at J, leaving 5 bases unmatched. The CDR3 sequence is 15 residues long. CDR3 residues: CSARALAGGGETQYF. The CDR3 DNA sequence: TGCAGTGCTAGAGCGCTAGCGGGAGGTGGAGAGACCCAGTACTTC.

The V call is TRBV19, the J call TRBJ2-1; TRBD2 agrees at 8 bases. CDR3 length equals 16 residues. J was trimmed by 0 bases and V by 7 bases; bases with no gene match: 8. CDR1 and CDR2 (germline): LNHDA, SQIVND (reference sequence). In DNA, the CDR3 is TGTGCCAGTACCAGCGGGGGCTACTCCTCCTACAATGAGCAGTTCTTC. This translates into CASTSGGYSSYNEQFF.

This clonotype was recorded a few times. The V call is TRBV7-2, the J call TRBJ2-1; D is ambiguous. The V end was cut by 8 bases, the J end by 5 bases, with 16 bases between. The CDR3 totals 14 residues. Germline assignment: CDR1 SGHTA and CDR2 FQGNSA. CDR3 protein: CASRLTGTNNEQFF. The CDR3 coding sequence is TGTGCCAGCCGATTAACGGGCACCAACAATGAGCAGTTCTTC.

CDR3 nucleotides: TGTGCCAGCAGCGTCACAGGGAACTACAATGAGCAGTACTTC. Protein sequence: CASSVTGNYNEQYF. This sequence joins TRBV9 and TRBJ2-1, with D possibly matching TRBD1 (6 bases). The better agreement between TRBJ2-7 and the DNA end casts doubt on the J call. The germline gives CDR1 SGDLS, CDR2 YYNGEE. This CDR3 has 14 amino acids.

V gene TRBV6-1 combines with J gene TRBJ1-2; 7 bases line up with TRBD1. V lost 4 bases and J lost 1; bases outside the gene matches: 6. The V gene's germline CDR1 is MNHNS and CDR2 SASEGT. This CDR3 has 15 amino acids. The CDR3 DNA is TGTGCCAGCAGTGGGCTTAACAGGGGTAACTATGGCTACACCTTC. Translating gives CASSGLNRGNYGYTF.

The gene calls are TRBV20-1 and TRBJ2-3, with a weak D call TRBD2 (6 bases). Germline CDR1 reads DFQATT; CDR2 reads SNEGSKA (reference sequence). This CDR3 is built from 16 residues. Trimming left V 2 bases short and J 2 bases short, with 17 bases between. CDR3 sequence: CSARSGSGPNTDTQYF. For the CDR3, the DNA is TGCAGTGCTAGAAGTGGGAGCGGGCCCAACACAGATACGCAGTATTTT.

With regard to this clonotype: An end of the junction does not agree with germline; a read error may underlie this. The rearrangement joins TRBV2 to TRBJ2-2, with D uncertain. CDR3 length: 14 residues. From germline, CDR1 is SNHLY and CDR2 FYNNEI. The CDR3 is CVSRGVVNTGELFF. CDR3 sequence (DNA): TGTGTCAGCAGAGGAGTAGTGAACACCGGGGAGCTGTTTTTT.

The CDR3 reads CASSSGLNEQYF. CDR3 nucleotides: TGTGCCAGCAGCTCAGGGCTGAATGAGCAGTACTTC. The chain recombines TRBV7-6 with TRBJ2-7, with D maybe TRBD1 (5 bases). CDR3 length: 12 amino acids. V was clipped by 4 bases and J by 7 bases, with 11 bases between them. Germline V CDR1 and CDR2: SGHVS, FNYEAQ.

This clonotype was counted a few times. V is TRBV10-1 and J is TRBJ2-2; tentatively, D is TRBD1 (6 bases). Looked up from germline, CDR1 is WNHNN and CDR2 is SYGVQD (reference sequence). CDR3 length equals 16 residues. Trimming shortened V by 0 bases and J by 5 bases, and 13 bases separated the two germline ends. CDR3 sequence reads: CASSESRTVGTGELFF. The DNA for the CDR3 is TGCGCCAGCAGTGAGTCTCGGACAGTGGGGACCGGGGAGCTGTTTTTT.

The rearrangement uses TRBV11-2 and TRBJ2-7; D is perhaps TRBD2 (5 bases). Per germline, CDR1 SGHAT and CDR2 FQNNGV. V lost 4 bases to trimming and J lost 1 base, with 17 bases between them. This CDR3 comprises 16 residues. DNA for the CDR3: TGTGCCAGCAGCTCCCCGCAGGACTCTCGATCCTACGAGCAGTACTTC. Translating it yields CASSSPQDSRSYEQYF.

The chain employs TRBV3-1 and TRBJ2-5; D remains unclear. Germline V CDR1 and CDR2: LGHDT, YNNKEL (reference sequence). The germline V and J ends were trimmed by 3 bases and 4 bases, with 6 bases remaining between them. The CDR3 has 12 amino acids. CDR3 DNA: TGTGCCAGCAGCCATCTGACAGAGACCCAGTACTTC. Translated: CASSHLTETQYF.

The chain is built from TRBV4-1 and TRBJ1-2; TRBD1 agrees at 7 bases. Germline CDR1 MGHRA, CDR2 YSYEKL. The CDR3 runs to 16 residues. V lost 1 base, J lost 5 bases, and 10 bases stayed unmatched. Written as DNA, the CDR3 is TGCGCCAGCAGCCAAGCGGCGCAGGGGGGCGAATATGGCTACACCTTC. This translates into CASSQAAQGGEYGYTF.

This chain joins TRBV20-1 and TRBJ2-3; possible D gene TRBD2, 5 bases. CDR1 is DFQATT, CDR2 SNEGSKA, per germline (reference sequence). V shed 7 bases and J shed 1 base, with 21 bases lying between them. The CDR3 is made up of 16 amino acids. The DNA of the CDR3 is TGCAGTGGGTTCAGCGGACGTGAAACTGGCACAGATACGCAGTATTTT. Translated, it gives CSGFSGRETGTDTQYF.